This T cell receptor beta chain is from a study of blood T cell repertoires in COVID-19. Overall study context: In each case, the material was cDNA or gDNA derived from T cells, B-cell-depleted T cells, or PBMCs.

Original processing notes: Reference gene primer amplification gave estimated nucleated cell counts. TCRdb keeps only in-frame clones here, not all; method: immunoSEQ multiplex PCR. That table is the source of V, J and clone size, and D and trimming were worked out from the DNA. The sample includes 250,000 to 350,000 clones, around 91% of them seen just once. CDR3 length equals 16 residues. J was trimmed by 3 bases and V by 0 bases; bases with no gene match: 6. Germline V gene data show CDR1 as SGDLS and CDR2 as YYNGEE. The participants were between roughly 18 and 89 years old and came from 24 US areas. The study assigned cohorts using participant-reported clinical history.

Sequenced sample: PBMCs or T cells enriched from blood (not recorded which). The gene calls are TRBV9 and TRBJ1-1; 9 bases match TRBD1. This receptor was identified in a woman aged 18-29 years with acute COVID-19. CDR3 DNA: TGTGCCAGCAGCGTAGGGACAGGGGCGCGGTACACTGAAGCTTTCTTT. This sequence encodes CASSVGTGARYTEAFF.